The clone carrying this T cell receptor (beta chain) was seen a handful of times. Antigen specificity is unknown. The V end lost 5 bases, the J end lost 5 bases, and 15 bases lay between the germline ends. Germline CDR1 reads DFQATT; CDR2 reads SNEGSKA (reference sequence). The CDR3 length is 13 residues. The data belong to a study of T cells after yellow fever vaccination. Study results and caveats: Most primary-vaccination clones recurred post-booster (around 95% CD4, 88% CD8). Abundant clonotypes from the bulk population could contaminate FACS-sorted repertoires.

MiXCR was run by TCRdb on the 5' RACE reads, yielding one entry per CDR3 protein. This table holds over 200,000 distinct CDR3 sequences, roughly 6.2% found once. The source is a man younger than 40 who received the YFV17D yellow fever vaccine. This chain uses TRBV20-1 with TRBJ2-5; D may be TRBD2 (6 bases). The source material was CD4+ T cells sorted from PBMCs, sampled on the day of the yellow fever booster vaccination. The CDR3: CSAAGSRVETQYF. In nucleotides, the CDR3 is TGCAGTGCTGCCGGGAGTAGAGTGGAGACCCAGTACTTC.